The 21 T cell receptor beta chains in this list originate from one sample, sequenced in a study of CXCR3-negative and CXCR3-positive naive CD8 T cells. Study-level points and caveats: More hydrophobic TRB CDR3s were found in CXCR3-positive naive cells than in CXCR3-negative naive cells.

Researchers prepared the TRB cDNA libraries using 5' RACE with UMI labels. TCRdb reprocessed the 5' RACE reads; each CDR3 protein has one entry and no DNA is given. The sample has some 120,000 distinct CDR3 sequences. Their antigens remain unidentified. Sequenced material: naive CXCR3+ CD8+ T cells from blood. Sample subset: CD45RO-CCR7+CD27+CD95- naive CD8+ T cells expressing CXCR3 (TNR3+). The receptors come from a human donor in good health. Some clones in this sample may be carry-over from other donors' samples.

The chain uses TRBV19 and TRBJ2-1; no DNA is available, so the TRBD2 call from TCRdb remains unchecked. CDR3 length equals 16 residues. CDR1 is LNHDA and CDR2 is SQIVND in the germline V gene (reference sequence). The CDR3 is CASSIAPDFGDNEQFF.

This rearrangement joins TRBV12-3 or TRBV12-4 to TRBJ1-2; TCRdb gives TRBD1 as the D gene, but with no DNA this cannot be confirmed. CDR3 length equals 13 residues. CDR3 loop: CASSLTGSYGYTF.

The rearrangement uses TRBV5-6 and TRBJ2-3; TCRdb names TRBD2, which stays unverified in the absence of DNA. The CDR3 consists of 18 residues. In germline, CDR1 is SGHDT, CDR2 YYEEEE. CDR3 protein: CASSLDPGLAGITDTQYF.

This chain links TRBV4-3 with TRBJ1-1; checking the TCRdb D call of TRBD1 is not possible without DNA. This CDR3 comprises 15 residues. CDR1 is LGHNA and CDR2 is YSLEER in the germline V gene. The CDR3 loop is CASSQAPTVNTEAFF.

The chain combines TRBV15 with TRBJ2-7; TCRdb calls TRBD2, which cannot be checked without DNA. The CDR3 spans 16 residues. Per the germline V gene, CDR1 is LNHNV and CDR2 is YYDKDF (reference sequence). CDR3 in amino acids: CATSRGGGRSSYEQYF.

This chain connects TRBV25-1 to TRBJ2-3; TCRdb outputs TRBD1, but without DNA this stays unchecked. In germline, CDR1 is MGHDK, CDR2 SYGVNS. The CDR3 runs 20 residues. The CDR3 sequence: CASSDLPYPSGQGRLDTQYF.

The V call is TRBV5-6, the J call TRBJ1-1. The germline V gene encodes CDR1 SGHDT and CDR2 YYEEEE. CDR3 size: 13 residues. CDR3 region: CASSLVWDTEAFF.

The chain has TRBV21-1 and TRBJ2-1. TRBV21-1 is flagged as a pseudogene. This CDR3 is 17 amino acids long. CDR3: CASSKARQASSYNEQFF.

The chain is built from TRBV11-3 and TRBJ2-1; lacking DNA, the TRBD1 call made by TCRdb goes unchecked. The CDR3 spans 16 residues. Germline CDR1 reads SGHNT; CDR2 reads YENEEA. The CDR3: CASSSRAGSSYNEQFF. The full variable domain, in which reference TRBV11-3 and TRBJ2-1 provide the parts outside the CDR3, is EAGVVQSPRYKIIEKKQPVAFWCNPISGHNTLYWYLQNLGQGPELLIRYENEEAVDDSQLPKDRFSAERLKGVDSTLKIQPAELGDSAVYLCASSSRAGSSYNEQFFGPGTRLTVL.

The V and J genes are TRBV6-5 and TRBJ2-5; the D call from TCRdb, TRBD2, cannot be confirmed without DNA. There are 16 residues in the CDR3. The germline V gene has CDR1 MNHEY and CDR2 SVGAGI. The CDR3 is CASSFYSGSPQETQYF.

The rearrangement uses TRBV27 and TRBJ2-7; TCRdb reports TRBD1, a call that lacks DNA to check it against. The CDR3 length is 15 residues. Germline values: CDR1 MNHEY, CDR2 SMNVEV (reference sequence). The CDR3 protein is CASRNGGPGVYEQYF.

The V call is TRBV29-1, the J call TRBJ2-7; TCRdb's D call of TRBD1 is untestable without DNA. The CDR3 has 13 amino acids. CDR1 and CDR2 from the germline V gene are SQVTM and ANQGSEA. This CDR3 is CSAAGTDSYEQYF.

The CDR3 sequence: CASSDLQDRADGYTF. The chain joins TRBV6-4 to TRBJ1-2; no DNA is available, so the TRBD1 call from TCRdb remains unchecked. The CDR3 spans 15 residues. CDR1 and CDR2 from the germline V gene are MRHNA and SNTAGT.

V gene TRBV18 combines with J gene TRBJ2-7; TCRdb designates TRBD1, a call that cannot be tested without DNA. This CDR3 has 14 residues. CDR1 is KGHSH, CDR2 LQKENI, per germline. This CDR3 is CASSPGTDIYEQYF.

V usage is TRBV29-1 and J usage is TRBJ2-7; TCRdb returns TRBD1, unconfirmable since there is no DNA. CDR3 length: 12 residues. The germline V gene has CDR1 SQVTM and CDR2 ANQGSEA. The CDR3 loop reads CSVQGQAYEQYF.

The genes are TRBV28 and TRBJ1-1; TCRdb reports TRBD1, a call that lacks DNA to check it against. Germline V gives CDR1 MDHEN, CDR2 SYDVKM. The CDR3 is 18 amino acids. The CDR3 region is CASSPLIDRDPLNTEAFF.

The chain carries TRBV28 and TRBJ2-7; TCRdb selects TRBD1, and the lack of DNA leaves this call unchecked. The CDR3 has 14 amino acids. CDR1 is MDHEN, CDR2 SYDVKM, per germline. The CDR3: CASSPWDQNGEQYF.

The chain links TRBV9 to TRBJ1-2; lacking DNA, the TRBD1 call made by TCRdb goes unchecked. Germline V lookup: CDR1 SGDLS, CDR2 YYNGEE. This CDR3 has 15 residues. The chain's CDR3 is CASSAPDRDPYGYTF.

The CDR3 spells CSARVIRNNEQFF. The chain carries TRBV20-1 and TRBJ2-1. Germline V gives CDR1 DFQATT, CDR2 SNEGSKA (reference sequence). This CDR3 has 13 amino acids.

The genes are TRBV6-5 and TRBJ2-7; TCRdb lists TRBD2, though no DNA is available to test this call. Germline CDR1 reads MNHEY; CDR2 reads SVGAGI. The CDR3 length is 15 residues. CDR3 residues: CASRYRAGGNYEQYF.

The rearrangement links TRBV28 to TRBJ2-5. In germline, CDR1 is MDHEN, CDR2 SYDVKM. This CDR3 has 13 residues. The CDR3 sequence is CASSITGPKTQYF.